This T cell receptor (beta chain) came from a study of early T cells in non-severe SARS-CoV-2 infection. Via MiXCR, TCRdb re-called the 5' RACE reads, giving one row per CDR3 protein. The sample includes tens of thousands of distinct CDR3 sequences, roughly 18% seen only once; the top ten take around 9.8%. The CDR3 is made up of 15 amino acids. V dropped 6 bases and J dropped 0; count of bases not matched to a gene: 7. CDR1 SGHTA and CDR2 FQGNSA come from the germline V gene. Material: whole blood, obtained at baseline. This chain links TRBV7-2 with TRBJ1-1, with 7 bases lining up with TRBD1. The TCR originated in an adult who was a healthcare worker with PCR-confirmed SARS-CoV-2 infection or an uninfected control (not recorded which). The CDR3 DNA reads as TGTGCCAGCAGAAATCAGGGACAGATGAACACTGAAGCTTTCTTT. Amino acid sequence: CASRNQGQMNTEAFF.